This T cell receptor beta chain was retrieved from a study of Graves' ophthalmopathy and Graves' hyperthyroidism. The CDR3 extends over 14 amino acids. V was shortened by 3 bases and J by 2 bases, with 9 bases between the two germline ends. CDR1 is MNHNS and CDR2 is SASEGT in the germline V gene. General study findings and limits: For predicting ophthalmopathy progression, the model had roughly 64% sensitivity and nearly 75% specificity.

The study excluded patients with other autoimmune diseases, uncontrolled infections, pregnancy or lactation. This clonotype came up many times. The antigen remains unidentified. Transcripts of RNA were the source for amplifying TCR beta CDR3 regions. First-round RT-PCR relied on HTBI primers, and a second-round multiplex PCR came next. TCRdb used MiXCR to reprocess the multiplex PCR reads, holding one entry per CDR3 protein. The sample records around 470,000 distinct CDR3 sequences, about an eighth being singletons. This chain links TRBV6-1 with TRBJ2-3; no firm D call. This clonotype was sampled from a woman aged 25-40 years with Graves' ophthalmopathy. Sequenced sample: blood. CDR3 sequence (DNA): TGTGCCAGCAGTGAGATAGCTCCCACAGATACGCAGTATTTT. It specifies CASSEIAPTDTQYF.